The 11 T cell receptor beta chains below were found in one sample sequenced in a study of sequential checkpoint blockade in melanoma. This table comes from immunoSEQ multiplex PCR, and its TCRdb copy is limited to in-frame clones, with some not included. Of fewer than 15,000 clones listed, 60% to 80% are singletons. Indicated treatment: randomized to nivolumab then ipilimumab (arm A) or the reverse (arm B). The specimen was CD8+ T cells sorted from blood (inferred from file names), collected from a patient given nivolumab and ipilimumab in sequence. These receptors all come from a human donor with melanoma.

The chain combines TRBV19 with TRBJ2-2, with 7 bases identical to TRBD1. Losses at the gene ends were 10 bases for V and 1 base for J; bases not matched to a gene: 12. Germline CDR1 and CDR2: LNHDA and SQIVND (reference sequence). CDR3 length: 16 amino acids. CDR3 sequence: CATTLYTGVNTGELFF. CDR3 nucleotides: TGTGCCACCACCCTTTATACAGGGGTGAACACCGGGGAGCTGTTTTTT.

The chain joins TRBV29-1 to TRBJ2-2; tentatively, D is TRBD2 (6 bases). The germline V gene has CDR1 SQVTM and CDR2 ANQGSEA. The germline V and J ends were trimmed by 3 bases and 3 bases, with 14 bases remaining between them. This CDR3 is 15 amino acids long. The CDR3 DNA reads as TGCAGCGTTGACATGGGGGGATGGCACACCGGGGAGCTGTTTTTT. Its translation: CSVDMGGWHTGELFF.

This clone is termed medium-sized (0.01 to 0.1%). This chain links TRBV7-9 with TRBJ2-7; no clear D. V was pared by 2 bases and J by 1 base, with 6 bases between. The CDR3 runs 13 residues. The germline CDR1 and CDR2 sequences are SEHNR and FQNEAQ (reference sequence). CDR3 protein: CASSLWQSYEQYF. CDR3 sequence (DNA): TGTGCCAGCAGCTTATGGCAGTCCTACGAGCAGTACTTC. Full variable domain (rest looked up from reference TRBV7-9 and TRBJ2-7): DTGVSQNPRHKITKRGQNVTFRCDPISEHNRLYWYRQTLGQGPEFLTYFQNEAQLEKSRLLSDRFSAERPKGSFSTLEIQRTEQGDSAMYLCASSLWQSYEQYFGPGTRLTVT.

This chain connects TRBV5-6 to TRBJ1-5; 9 positions agree with TRBD1. CDR1 and CDR2 (germline): SGHDT, YYEEEE. V lost 4 bases to trimming and J lost 7 bases; unmatched junction nucleotides: 6. The length of the CDR3 is 14 residues. Here the CDR3 reads CASSGGQGGQPQHF. DNA for the CDR3: TGTGCCAGCAGCGGGGGACAGGGAGGGCAGCCCCAGCATTTT.

The J gene is TRBJ2-5, the V gene TRBV7-2, with 7 bases that match TRBD2. CDR3 length: 17 amino acids. After removal of 2 bases from V and 4 bases from J, the junction contained 13 bases not matched to a gene. Germline V gene sequence: CDR1 SGHTA, CDR2 FQGNSA. The CDR3, as DNA: TGTGCCAGCAGCTTATCGCTGATGACTAGCCGGCCAGAGACCCAGTACTTC. This codes for CASSLSLMTSRPETQYF.

To note about this clone: This sample includes further DNA sequences coding for the same CDR3. The chain uses TRBV5-8 and TRBJ1-5; D possibly corresponds to TRBD1 (5 bases). Germline-derived CDR1 and CDR2 are SGHTS and YDEGEE. V lost 4 bases to trimming and J lost 0 bases, with 14 bases between them. This CDR3 has 16 amino acids. This CDR3 reads CASSGPGWFSNQPQHF. In DNA, the CDR3 is TGTGCCAGCAGCGGGCCAGGGTGGTTTAGCAATCAGCCCCAGCATTTT.

The CDR3 here is CAWGLLNSPLHF. The CDR3 nucleotides are TGTGCCTGGGGACTTCTGAATTCACCCCTCCACTTT. This chain connects TRBV30 to TRBJ1-6; D is ambiguous. Trimming removed 5 bases from V and 7 bases from J, with 9 bases in between. Germline V lookup: CDR1 GTSNPN, CDR2 SVGIG (reference sequence). The CDR3 consists of 12 residues.

The chain employs TRBV30 and TRBJ1-4; 7 bases fit TRBD1. Germline V CDR1 and CDR2: GTSNPN, SVGIG (reference sequence). V was pared by 2 bases and J by 5 bases, with 8 bases of the junction left unmatched. The CDR3 runs to 15 residues. The CDR3 here is CAWSPPTGFNEKLFF. For the CDR3, the DNA is TGTGCCTGGAGTCCCCCGACAGGGTTCAATGAAAAACTGTTTTTT.

The J gene is TRBJ2-7, the V gene TRBV7-9, with TRBD1 identical over 8 bases. CDR1 and CDR2 (germline): SEHNR, FQNEAQ (reference sequence). CDR3 length: 17 residues. Germline trimming cut 6 bases from V and 1 base from J; bases unmatched to any gene: 14. CDR3: CASSFQPGQDYSYEQYF. Written as DNA, the CDR3 is TGTGCCAGCAGTTTTCAACCGGGACAGGACTATTCCTACGAGCAGTACTTC.

This chain uses TRBV4-3 with TRBJ2-1, with 10 bases that match TRBD2. CDR1 LGHNA and CDR2 YSLEER come from the germline V gene. The CDR3 runs to 17 residues. The V gene end was trimmed by 0 bases and the J gene end by 7 bases; junction bases not matched to a gene: 9. The CDR3 protein is CASSQELELAGWNEQFF. CDR3 coding DNA: TGCGCCAGCAGCCAAGAGTTGGAACTAGCGGGATGGAATGAGCAGTTCTTC.

This chain joins TRBV5-4 and TRBJ2-7, with D possibly TRBD2 on 5 matching bases. The CDR3 is made up of 16 amino acids. CDR1 and CDR2 (germline): SGHNT, YYREEE (reference sequence). V dropped 3 bases and J dropped 2 bases, with 18 bases sitting between them. CDR3 sequence (DNA): TGTGCCAGCAGCTCCCCCCTAGCCCAGAGGCCCTACGAGCAGTACTTC. This sequence encodes CASSSPLAQRPYEQYF. Complete variable domain (other parts from reference TRBV5-4 and TRBJ2-7): ETGVTQSPTHLIKTRGQQVTLRCSSQSGHNTVSWYQQALGQGPQFIFQYYREEENGRGNFPPRFSGLQFPNYSSELNVNALELDDSALYLCASSSPLAQRPYEQYFGPGTRLTVT.